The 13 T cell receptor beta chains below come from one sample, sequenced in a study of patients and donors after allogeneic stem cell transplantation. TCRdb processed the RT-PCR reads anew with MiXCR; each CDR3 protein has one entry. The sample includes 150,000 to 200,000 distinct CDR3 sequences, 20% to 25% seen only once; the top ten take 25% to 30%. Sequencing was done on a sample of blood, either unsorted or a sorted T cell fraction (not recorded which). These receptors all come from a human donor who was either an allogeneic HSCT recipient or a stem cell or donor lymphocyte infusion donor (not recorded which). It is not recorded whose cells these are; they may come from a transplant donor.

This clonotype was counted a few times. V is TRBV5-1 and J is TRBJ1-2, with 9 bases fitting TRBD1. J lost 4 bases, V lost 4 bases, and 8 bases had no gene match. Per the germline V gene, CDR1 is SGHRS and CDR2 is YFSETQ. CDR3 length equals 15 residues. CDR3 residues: CASSPTGGATYGYTF. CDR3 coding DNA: TGCGCCAGCAGCCCTACAGGGGGCGCGACCTATGGCTACACCTTC. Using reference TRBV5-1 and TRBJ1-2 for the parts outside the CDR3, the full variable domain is KAGVTQTPRYLIKTRGQQVTLSCSPISGHRSVSWYQQTPGQGLQFLFEYFSETQRNKGNFPGRFSGRQFSNSRSEMNVSTLELGDSALYLCASSPTGGATYGYTFGSGTRLTVV.

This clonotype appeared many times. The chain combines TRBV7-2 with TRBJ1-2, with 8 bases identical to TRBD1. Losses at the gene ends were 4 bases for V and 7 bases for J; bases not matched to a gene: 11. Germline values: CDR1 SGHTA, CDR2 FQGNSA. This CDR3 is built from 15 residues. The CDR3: CASSSGQGLRGGYTF. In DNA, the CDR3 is TGTGCCAGCAGCTCCGGACAGGGATTAAGGGGTGGCTACACCTTC.

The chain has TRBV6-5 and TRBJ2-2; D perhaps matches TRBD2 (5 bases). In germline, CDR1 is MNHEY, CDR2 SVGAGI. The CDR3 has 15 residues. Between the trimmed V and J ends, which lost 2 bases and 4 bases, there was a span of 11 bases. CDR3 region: CASSYGLAGTGELFF. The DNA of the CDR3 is TGTGCCAGCAGTTACGGTCTAGCTGGCACCGGGGAGCTGTTTTTT.

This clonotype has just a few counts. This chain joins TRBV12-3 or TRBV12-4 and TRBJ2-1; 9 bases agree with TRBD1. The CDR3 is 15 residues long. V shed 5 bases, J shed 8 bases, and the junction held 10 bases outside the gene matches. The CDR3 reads CASSVTGGRYDEQFF. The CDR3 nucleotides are TGTGCCAGCAGTGTTACAGGGGGCCGATATGATGAGCAGTTCTTC.

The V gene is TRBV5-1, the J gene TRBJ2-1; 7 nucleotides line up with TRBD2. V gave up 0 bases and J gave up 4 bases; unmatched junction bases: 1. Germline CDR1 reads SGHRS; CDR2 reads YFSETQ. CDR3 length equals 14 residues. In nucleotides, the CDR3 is TGCGCCAGCAGCTTGGGGACTAGTTACAATGAGCAGTTCTTC. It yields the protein CASSLGTSYNEQFF.

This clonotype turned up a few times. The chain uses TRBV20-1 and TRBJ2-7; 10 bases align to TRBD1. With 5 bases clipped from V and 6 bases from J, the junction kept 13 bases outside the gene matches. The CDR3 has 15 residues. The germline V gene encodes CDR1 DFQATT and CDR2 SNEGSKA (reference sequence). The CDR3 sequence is CSAAPGTGAVSEQYF. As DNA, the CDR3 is TGCAGTGCTGCTCCCGGGACAGGGGCGGTTTCCGAGCAGTACTTC.

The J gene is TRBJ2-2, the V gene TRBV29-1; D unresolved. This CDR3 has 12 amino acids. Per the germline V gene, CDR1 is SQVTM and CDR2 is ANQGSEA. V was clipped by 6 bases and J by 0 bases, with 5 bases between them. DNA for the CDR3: TGCAGCGTAACAACGAACACCGGGGAGCTGTTTTTT. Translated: CSVTTNTGELFF.

The DNA for the CDR3 is TGTGCCACCCGAGGACGGGGCCGGGGGGAGACCCAGTACTTC. Residues: CATRGRGRGETQYF. The chain couples TRBV3-1 to TRBJ2-5; maybe TRBD2 (6 bases). The V end was cut by 10 bases, the J end by 5 bases, with 20 bases between. The germline CDR1 and CDR2 sequences are LGHDT and YNNKEL (reference sequence). The CDR3 totals 14 residues.

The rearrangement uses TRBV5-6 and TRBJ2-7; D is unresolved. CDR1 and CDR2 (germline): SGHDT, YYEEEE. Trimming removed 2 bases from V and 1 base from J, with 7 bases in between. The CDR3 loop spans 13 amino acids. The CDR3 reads CASSFTVSYEQYF. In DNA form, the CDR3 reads TGTGCCAGCAGCTTTACAGTATCCTACGAGCAGTACTTC.

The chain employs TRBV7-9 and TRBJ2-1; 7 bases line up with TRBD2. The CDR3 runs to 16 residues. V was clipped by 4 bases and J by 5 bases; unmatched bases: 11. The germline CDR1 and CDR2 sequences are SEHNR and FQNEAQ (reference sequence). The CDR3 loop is CASSSPLGGGNNEQFF. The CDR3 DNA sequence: TGTGCCAGCAGCTCGCCGTTAGGCGGGGGAAACAATGAGCAGTTCTTC.

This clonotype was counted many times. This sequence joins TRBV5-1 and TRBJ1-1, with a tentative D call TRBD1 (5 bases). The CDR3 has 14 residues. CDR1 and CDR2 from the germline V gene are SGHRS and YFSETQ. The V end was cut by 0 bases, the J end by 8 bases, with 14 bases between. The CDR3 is CASSLGFRDAEAFF. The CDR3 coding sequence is TGCGCCAGCAGCTTGGGGTTCCGGGACGCAGAAGCTTTCTTT.

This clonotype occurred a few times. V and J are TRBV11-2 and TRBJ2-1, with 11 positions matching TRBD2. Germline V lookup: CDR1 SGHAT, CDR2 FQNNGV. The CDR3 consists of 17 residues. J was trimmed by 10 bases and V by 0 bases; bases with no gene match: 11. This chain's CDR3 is CASSLEAGLAGGREQFF. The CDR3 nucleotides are TGTGCCAGCAGCTTAGAGGCCGGGCTAGCGGGAGGACGAGAGCAGTTCTTC.

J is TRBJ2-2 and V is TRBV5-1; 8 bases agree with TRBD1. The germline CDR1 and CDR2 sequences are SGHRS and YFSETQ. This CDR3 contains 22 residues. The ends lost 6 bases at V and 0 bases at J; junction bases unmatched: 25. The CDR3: CASIGPTNSGGLVTANTGELFF. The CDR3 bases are TGCGCCAGCATCGGCCCGACGAATTCAGGGGGCCTCGTGACCGCGAACACCGGGGAGCTGTTTTTT. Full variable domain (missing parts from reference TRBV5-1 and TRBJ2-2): KAGVTQTPRYLIKTRGQQVTLSCSPISGHRSVSWYQQTPGQGLQFLFEYFSETQRNKGNFPGRFSGRQFSNSRSEMNVSTLELGDSALYLCASIGPTNSGGLVTANTGELFFGEGSRLTVL.